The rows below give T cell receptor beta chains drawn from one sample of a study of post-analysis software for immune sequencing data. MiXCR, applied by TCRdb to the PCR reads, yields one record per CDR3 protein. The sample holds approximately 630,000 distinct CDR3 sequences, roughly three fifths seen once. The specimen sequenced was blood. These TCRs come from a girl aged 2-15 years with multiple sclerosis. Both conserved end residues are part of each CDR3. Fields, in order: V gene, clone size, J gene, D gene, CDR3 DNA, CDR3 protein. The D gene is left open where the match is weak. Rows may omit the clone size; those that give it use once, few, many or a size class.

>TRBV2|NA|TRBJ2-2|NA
TGTGCCAGCAGTGATCTACACGGGGAGCTGTTTTTT
CASSDLHGELFF
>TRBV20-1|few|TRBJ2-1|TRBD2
TGTAGTGCTAGACCCGGGACTAGCGGGAGGATGAATGAGCAGTTCTTC
CSARPGTSGRMNEQFF
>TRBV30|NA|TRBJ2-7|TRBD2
TGTGCCGAAGGCGGGGGACCCGAGCAGTACTTC
CAEGGGPEQYF
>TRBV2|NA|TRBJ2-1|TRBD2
TGTGCCAGCAGAGCCGGGACTAGCGCATACAATGAGCAGTTCTTC
CASRAGTSAYNEQFF
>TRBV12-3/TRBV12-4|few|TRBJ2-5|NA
TGTGCCAGCAGTTTATCCGTGGCAGAGACCCAGTACTTC
CASSLSVAETQYF
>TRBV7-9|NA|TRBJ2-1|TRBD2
TGTGCCAGCGGGCTAGCGGTTTACAATGAGCAGTTCTTC
CASGLAVYNEQFF
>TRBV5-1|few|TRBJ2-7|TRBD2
TGCGCCAGCAGCCCTACTAGCGCCTCCTACAATGAGCAGTACTTC
CASSPTSASYNEQYF
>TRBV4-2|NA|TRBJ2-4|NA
TGTGCCAGCAGCCAAGAGTCGGCAGGGGGGGCGGGGAACATTCAGTACTTC
CASSQESAGGAGNIQYF
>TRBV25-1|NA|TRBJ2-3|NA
TGTGCCAGCAGCGGGGCTAGCGACTCTAGCACAGATACGCAGTATTTT
CASSGASDSSTDTQYF
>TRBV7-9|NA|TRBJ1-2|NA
TGTGCCAGCAGCTTAGATGGTAGCGGCCTTAACTATGGCTACACCTTC
CASSLDGSGLNYGYTF